The entry that follows covers one T cell receptor (beta chain) sequence. The data are from a study of blood T cell repertoires in COVID-19. Across the study: The origin of the acute and convalescent COVID-19 samples was the United States, Italy and Spain.

Sequencing was performed with immunoSEQ multiplex PCR; in TCRdb, only in-frame clones are kept and a portion is missing. The sample has approximately 140,000 clones; approximately 86% are singletons. CDR1 and CDR2 from the germline V gene are SGHAT and FQNNGV. Trimming cost V 4 bases and J 1 base; bases outside gene matches: 1. This CDR3 contains 15 residues. The sample taken for sequencing was peripheral blood. This chain joins TRBV11-2 and TRBJ2-2, with TRBD1 identical over 9 bases. The TCR was taken from a man aged 70 or older with acute or convalescent COVID-19. The CDR3 loop is CASSWTGVNTGELFF. The DNA of the CDR3 is TGTGCCAGCAGCTGGACAGGGGTGAACACCGGGGAGCTGTTTTTT.